The rows below give T cell receptor beta chains drawn from one sample of a study of T cells in Graves' hyperthyroidism and ophthalmopathy. TCRdb recomputed calls from the multiplex PCR reads with MiXCR, one row per CDR3 protein. The table has fewer than 650,000 distinct CDR3 sequences, about 15% seen once. The sequenced material came from blood. Receptor source: a woman aged 25 to 39 with Graves' hyperthyroidism that later progressed to Graves' ophthalmopathy. The CDR3 runs from the conserved cysteine through the conserved F or W. D genes are given only for firm matches. The size entry is marked missing in some rows and otherwise reads once, few, many or a size class.

CDR3: CASSPTSGQSTEAFF; DNA: TGTGCCAGCAGTCCTACCAGCGGCCAGAGCACTGAAGCTTTCTTT; V: TRBV7-2; J: TRBJ1-1; D: .; size: many
CDR3: CASSPPSLSSTDTQYF; DNA: TGTGCCAGCTCACCACCGTCACTATCTAGCACAGATACGCAGTATTTT; V: TRBV18; J: TRBJ2-3; D: .; size: .
CDR3: CSAGGSSYEQYF; DNA: TGCAGTGCAGGCGGGAGCTCCTACGAGCAGTACTTC; V: TRBV20-1; J: TRBJ2-7; D: TRBD2; size: many
CDR3: CAWSSPLAGGIDTQYF; DNA: TGTGCCTGGAGTAGCCCACTAGCGGGAGGGATAGATACGCAGTATTTT; V: TRBV30; J: TRBJ2-3; D: TRBD2; size: few
CDR3: CASSLVPGLAGASGGELFF; DNA: TGCGCCAGCAGCTTGGTCCCGGGACTAGCGGGAGCATCCGGCGGGGAGCTGTTTTTT; V: TRBV5-1; J: TRBJ2-2; D: TRBD2; size: few
CDR3: CASSVSISYNEQFF; DNA: TGTGCCAGTAGTGTGTCTATCTCCTACAATGAGCAGTTCTTC; V: TRBV19; J: TRBJ2-1; D: .; size: many
CDR3: CASSLVGSSVGYNEQFF; DNA: TGTGCCAGCAGCTTAGTAGGGTCTAGCGTAGGCTACAATGAGCAGTTCTTC; V: TRBV7-3; J: TRBJ2-1; D: .; size: many
CDR3: CATTRVETQYF; DNA: TGTGCCACTACGAGGGTTGAGACCCAGTACTTC; V: TRBV6-1; J: TRBJ2-5; D: .; size: .
CDR3: CAWRGAALYGYTF; DNA: TGTGCCTGGAGGGGGGCAGCCCTCTATGGCTACACCTTC; V: TRBV30; J: TRBJ1-2; D: .; size: many
CDR3: CASSYVIYEKLFF; DNA: TGTGCCAGCAGTTACGTGATTTATGAAAAACTGTTTTTT; V: TRBV6-5; J: TRBJ1-4; D: .; size: .
CDR3: CASSLTAFNTEAFF; DNA: TGTGCCAGTAGTCTCACAGCCTTCAACACTGAAGCTTTCTTT; V: TRBV19; J: TRBJ1-1; D: .; size: many
CDR3: CATSAGSDTQYF; DNA: TGTGCCACCAGTGCGGGGTCAGATACGCAGTATTTT; V: TRBV24-1; J: TRBJ2-3; D: .; size: few
CDR3: CSARSGVAEAFF; DNA: TGCAGTGCTAGGTCAGGCGTCGCTGAAGCTTTCTTT; V: TRBV20-1; J: TRBJ1-1; D: .; size: .
CDR3: CASSFLGGMGASADSYEQYF; DNA: TGCGCCAGCAGCTTCCTTGGGGGTATGGGGGCTAGCGCCGATTCCTACGAGCAGTACTTC; V: TRBV5-1; J: TRBJ2-7; D: .; size: .
CDR3: CASSYGSTGGFNYGYTF; DNA: TGTGCCAGCAGTTACGGATCGACAGGGGGCTTTAACTATGGCTACACCTTC; V: TRBV6-2/TRBV6-3; J: TRBJ1-2; D: TRBD1; size: many
CDR3: CASSPRGSAYSTDTQYF; DNA: TGTGCCAGCAGTCCCCGGGGTAGCGCCTATAGCACAGATACGCAGTATTTT; V: TRBV6-1; J: TRBJ2-3; D: .; size: .
CDR3: CSAEPFIASPQKQYF; DNA: TGCAGTGCGGAGCCCTTTATTGCGTCACCGCAGAAGCAGTACTTC; V: TRBV20-1; J: TRBJ2-7; D: .; size: few
CDR3: CSAPGLAEGYEKLFF; DNA: TGCAGTGCCCCTGGTTTGGCGGAAGGATATGAAAAACTGTTTTTT; V: TRBV20-1; J: TRBJ1-4; D: .; size: .
CDR3: CASRVTGTTGELFF; DNA: TGTGCCAGCAGGGTCACAGGGACCACCGGGGAGCTGTTTTTT; V: TRBV6-1; J: TRBJ2-2; D: .; size: many
CDR3: CASNLPISSTDTQYF; DNA: TGTGCCAGCAATCTACCTATTTCTAGCACAGATACGCAGTATTTT; V: TRBV6-2/TRBV6-3; J: TRBJ2-3; D: .; size: many
CDR3: CARSGTAANYGYTF; DNA: TGCGCCAGAAGTGGGACAGCAGCTAACTATGGCTACACCTTC; V: TRBV10-2; J: TRBJ1-2; D: TRBD1; size: .
CDR3: CASSHLPGQGTKDGYTF; DNA: TGCGCCAGCAGCCACTTACCGGGACAGGGAACCAAGGATGGCTACACCTTC; V: TRBV4-1; J: TRBJ1-2; D: TRBD1; size: few
CDR3: CASSPGGGNTAELFF; DNA: TGTGCCAGCAGCCCGGGTGGTGGGAACACCGCGGAGCTGTTTTTT; V: TRBV3-1; J: TRBJ2-2; D: .; size: .
CDR3: CSAREGPGTDMNTEAFF; DNA: TGCAGTGCTAGAGAGGGGCCAGGGACAGACATGAACACTGAAGCTTTCTTT; V: TRBV20-1; J: TRBJ1-1; D: TRBD1; size: many
CDR3: CSAFVSSNYGYTF; DNA: TGCAGTGCCTTTGTAAGTTCCAACTATGGCTACACCTTC; V: TRBV20-1; J: TRBJ1-2; D: .; size: .
CDR3: CSALGQGSNYGYTF; DNA: TGCAGTGCTCTTGGACAGGGCTCTAACTATGGCTACACCTTC; V: TRBV20-1; J: TRBJ1-2; D: TRBD1; size: many
CDR3: CSVEGKGSGTEAFF; DNA: TGCAGCGTTGAAGGGAAGGGATCGGGCACTGAAGCTTTCTTT; V: TRBV29-1; J: TRBJ1-1; D: .; size: many
CDR3: CASSEPTGIGSPLHF; DNA: TGTGCCAGCAGTGAGCCGACAGGGATCGGCTCACCCCTCCACTTT; V: TRBV25-1; J: TRBJ1-6; D: TRBD1; size: .
CDR3: CATSDPDLGLAGNEQFF; DNA: TGTGCCACCAGTGACCCCGATCTCGGACTAGCGGGTAATGAGCAGTTCTTC; V: TRBV24-1; J: TRBJ2-1; D: TRBD2; size: many
CDR3: CASPPKRGGDEQFF; DNA: TGTGCCAGCCCCCCTAAGAGGGGAGGCGATGAGCAGTTCTTC; V: TRBV2; J: TRBJ2-1; D: .; size: many
CDR3: CASSFTRGPNEKLFF; DNA: TGTGCCAGCAGTTTTACCAGGGGGCCTAATGAAAAACTGTTTTTT; V: TRBV6-1; J: TRBJ1-4; D: TRBD1; size: .
CDR3: CASSLVQGHTDTQYF; DNA: TGTGCCAGCAGCTTAGTTCAGGGTCACACAGATACGCAGTATTTT; V: TRBV11-2; J: TRBJ2-3; D: .; size: many
CDR3: CASSVLRTSGYVSYNEQFF; DNA: TGTGCCAGCAGCGTCTTGCGGACTAGCGGATATGTCTCCTACAATGAGCAGTTCTTC; V: TRBV7-9; J: TRBJ2-1; D: TRBD2; size: many
CDR3: CASSASTGTGNTEAFF; DNA: TGTGCCAGCAGCGCATCGACCGGGACAGGGAACACTGAAGCTTTCTTT; V: TRBV7-9; J: TRBJ1-1; D: TRBD1; size: few
CDR3: CSARDGADYEQYF; DNA: TGCAGTGCTAGAGATGGGGCAGACTACGAGCAGTACTTC; V: TRBV20-1; J: TRBJ2-7; D: .; size: many
CDR3: CASSQQLAGGDNEQFF; DNA: TGTGCCAGCAGCCAACAACTAGCGGGAGGTGACAATGAGCAGTTCTTC; V: TRBV4-2; J: TRBJ2-1; D: TRBD2; size: .
CDR3: CASSFGGLTHTDTQYF; DNA: TGTGCCAGCAGTTTCGGAGGACTCACCCACACAGATACGCAGTATTTT; V: TRBV28; J: TRBJ2-3; D: .; size: many
CDR3: CALRGLSGNTIYF; DNA: TGTGCCCTAAGGGGATTAAGTGGAAACACCATATATTTT; V: TRBV30; J: TRBJ1-3; D: .; size: .
CDR3: CASGGTGTTGELFF; DNA: TGTGCCAGCGGCGGGACAGGGACCACCGGGGAGCTGTTTTTT; V: TRBV6-1; J: TRBJ2-2; D: TRBD1; size: many
CDR3: CASSYGGDYSYNEQFF; DNA: TGTGCCAGCAGTTACGGGGGAGATTACTCCTACAATGAGCAGTTCTTC; V: TRBV6-2/TRBV6-3; J: TRBJ2-1; D: .; size: .
CDR3: CSANPGSYEQYF; DNA: TGCAGTGCAAACCCGGGATCCTACGAGCAGTACTTC; V: TRBV20-1; J: TRBJ2-7; D: .; size: few
CDR3: CASSYSNGGYTF; DNA: TGTGCCAGCAGTTACTCGAACGGAGGCTACACCTTC; V: TRBV6-5; J: TRBJ1-2; D: .; size: many
CDR3: CASSPRSANTGELFF; DNA: TGTGCCAGCAGCCCACGATCGGCGAACACCGGGGAGCTGTTTTTT; V: TRBV3-1; J: TRBJ2-2; D: .; size: many